This TCR beta chain was observed in a study of cytotoxic CD8 clonotypes in ibrutinib-treated CLL. The CDR3 is 14 amino acids. Trimming pared 2 bases from V and 6 bases from J, leaving 12 bases between. Germline assignment: CDR1 SGDLS and CDR2 YYNGEE. Clones were read by immunoSEQ multiplex PCR, and TCRdb kept only the in-frame ones, dropping some. This table has around 310,000 clones, 70% to 80% appearing once. The receptor was derived from a human donor with chronic lymphocytic leukemia. The sequenced sample was PBMCs, obtained before ibrutinib treatment. The chain employs TRBV9 and TRBJ2-1; D unresolved. Here the CDR3 DNA reads TGTGCCAGCAGCGTCACAACCATTGCCAATGAGCAGTTCTTC. It is translated as CASSVTTIANEQFF.